A single sample is the source of the 30 T cell receptor beta chains below, sequenced in a study of beta chain features in type 1 diabetes. TCRB transcripts that were expressed got sequenced, as all of the isolated RNA had been reverse transcribed. Profiling relied on immunoSEQ multiplex PCR, and the TCRdb table lists in-frame clones only, not all of them. This sample has approximately 330,000 clones, with 11% found just once. The sample was naive CD4+ T cells from blood. These TCRs come from a woman aged 30 to 39 in good health.

The chain recombines TRBV14 with TRBJ2-3; 9 nucleotides align to TRBD2. Per the germline V gene, CDR1 is SGHDN and CDR2 is FVKESK. This CDR3 region has 14 residues. With V trimmed by 1 base and J by 5 bases, 1 base remained unmatched. The CDR3 DNA reads TGTGCCAGCAGCCAAGTAGCGGGAGTAGATACGCAGTATTTT. This gives the protein CASSQVAGVDTQYF.

The chain joins TRBV28 to TRBJ2-7; TRBD1 aligns across 7 bases. Germline V gene sequence: CDR1 MDHEN, CDR2 SYDVKM. V was pared by 7 bases and J by 3 bases, with 9 bases of the junction left unmatched. The CDR3 length is 14 residues. CDR3 in amino acids: CASIPDRVGYEQYF. The CDR3 coding sequence is TGTGCCAGCATCCCCGACAGGGTTGGCTACGAGCAGTACTTC. Variable domain in full (rest from reference TRBV28 and TRBJ2-7): DVKVTQSSRYLVKRTGEKVFLECVQDMDHENMFWYRQDPGLGLRLIYFSYDVKMKEKGDIPEGYSVSREKKERFSLILESASTNQTSMYLCASIPDRVGYEQYFGPGTRLTVT.

This clone has only a few counts. The J gene is TRBJ2-2, the V gene TRBV7-6; TRBD1 aligns across 11 bases. The length of the CDR3 is 16 residues. Trimming took 5 bases from V and 4 from J; bases not matched to a gene: 6. Per the germline V gene, CDR1 is SGHVS and CDR2 is FNYEAQ. CDR3 bases: TGTGCCAGCAGCCGGGCCGGGACAGGGGGCACCGGGGAGCTGTTTTTT. Protein sequence: CASSRAGTGGTGELFF.

This clone was seen a few times. The chain joins TRBV6-1 to TRBJ2-5, with 9 bases aligning to TRBD2. The CDR3 is 13 residues long. In germline, CDR1 is MNHNS, CDR2 SASEGT. J lost 6 bases, V lost 7 bases, and 6 bases had no gene match. The CDR3 sequence is CASKAGGTKTQYF. CDR3 in DNA: TGTGCCAGCAAAGCGGGAGGTACGAAGACCCAGTACTTC.

This clone was seen a handful of times. V gene TRBV19 combines with J gene TRBJ1-5; 8 bases agree with TRBD1. With V trimmed by 2 bases and J by 1 base, 7 bases remained unmatched. Germline assignment: CDR1 LNHDA and CDR2 SQIVND (reference sequence). The CDR3 is made up of 17 amino acids. The CDR3 loop reads CASSITRGRGSNQPQHF. Here the CDR3 DNA reads TGTGCCAGTAGTATAACCAGGGGGCGAGGGAGCAATCAGCCCCAGCATTTT.

This clone turned up a few times. The chain employs TRBV2 and TRBJ1-3; the D gene is possibly TRBD1 (5 bases). Germline V lookup: CDR1 SNHLY, CDR2 FYNNEI. Trimming shortened V by 7 bases and J by 0 bases, and 16 bases separated the two germline ends. This CDR3 region has 16 residues. CDR3 coding DNA: TGTGCCAGCAACGTTGACAGATACATCTCTGGAAACACCATATATTTT. Translating gives CASNVDRYISGNTIYF.

The gene calls are TRBV9 and TRBJ2-5, with 7 bases that match TRBD2. J was trimmed by 0 bases and V by 0 bases; bases with no gene match: 2. The CDR3 covers 15 residues. CDR1 and CDR2 from the germline V gene are SGDLS and YYNGEE. The CDR3 DNA follows: TGTGCCAGCAGCGTAGGGCTAGCGGACCAAGAGACCCAGTACTTC. This sequence encodes CASSVGLADQETQYF.

This clone was picked up a small number of times. This chain links TRBV18 with TRBJ2-3, with TRBD2 identical over 14 bases. Per germline, CDR1 KGHSH and CDR2 LQKENI. The J segment lost 0 bases and the V segment lost 4 bases, leaving 6 bases of the junction unmatched. The CDR3 contains 18 residues. Here the CDR3 DNA reads TGTGCCAGCTCACTTGGACTAGCGGGAGGCCTTAGCACAGATACGCAGTATTTT. It encodes CASSLGLAGGLSTDTQYF. The variable domain in full, with the rest retrieved from reference TRBV18 and TRBJ2-3, is NAGVMQNPRHLVRRRGQEARLRCSPMKGHSHVYWYRQLPEEGLKFMVYLQKENIIDESGMPKERFSAEFPKEGPSILRIQQVVRGDSAAYFCASSLGLAGGLSTDTQYFGPGTRLTVL.

The rearrangement links TRBV7-2 to TRBJ1-4; tentatively, D is TRBD1 (6 bases). Trimming took off 5 bases at V and 4 bases at J, with 17 bases between the two ends. This CDR3 region has 16 residues. From germline, CDR1 is SGHTA and CDR2 FQGNSA. The CDR3 region has the DNA TGTGCCAGCAGCCCGACCCGGACAGTGGGTAATGAAAAACTGTTTTTT. The encoded protein is CASSPTRTVGNEKLFF.

This chain uses TRBV2 with TRBJ2-1; D remains ambiguous. With 7 bases removed from V and 5 bases from J, the gap between germline ends came to 12 bases. The CDR3 covers 13 residues. Germline CDR1 is SNHLY and CDR2 is FYNNEI. The CDR3, as DNA: TGTGCCAGCAATCCAGGCGTTAACAATGAGCAGTTCTTC. Its translation is CASNPGVNNEQFF.

The J gene is TRBJ2-7, the V gene TRBV5-4, with 9 bases fitting TRBD2. Germline V CDR1 and CDR2: SGHNT, YYREEE (reference sequence). V trimming: 4 bases; J trimming: 6 bases; junction bases outside the gene matches: 8. This CDR3 has 14 amino acids. The chain's CDR3 is CASSISGSLVEQYF. DNA of the CDR3: TGTGCCAGCAGCATTAGCGGGAGTTTAGTCGAGCAGTACTTC.

This clone has just a few counts. The chain has TRBV5-1 and TRBJ2-7, with TRBD2 identical over 9 bases. The CDR3 is made up of 15 amino acids. V lost 0 bases and J lost 2; bases outside the gene matches: 3. Germline-derived CDR1 and CDR2 are SGHRS and YFSETQ. This CDR3 reads CASSLDGGRAYEQYF. For the CDR3, the DNA is TGCGCCAGCAGCTTGGATGGCGGGAGGGCCTACGAGCAGTACTTC.

The J gene is TRBJ2-1, the V gene TRBV9; possibly TRBD1 for D (5 bases). Deletions cut 2 bases from V and 0 bases from J, with 12 bases between. CDR3 size: 16 residues. In germline, CDR1 is SGDLS, CDR2 YYNGEE. For the CDR3, the DNA is TGTGCCAGCAGCGTCACAACTGACAGCTCCTACAATGAGCAGTTCTTC. It encodes CASSVTTDSSYNEQFF. Full variable domain (rest looked up from reference TRBV9 and TRBJ2-1): DSGVTQTPKHLITATGQRVTLRCSPRSGDLSVYWYQQSLDQGLQFLIQYYNGEERAKGNILERFSAQQFPDLHSELNLSSLELGDSALYFCASSVTTDSSYNEQFFGPGTRLTVL.

The J gene is TRBJ2-3, the V gene TRBV19, with 9 nucleotides matching TRBD2. Germline-derived CDR1 and CDR2 are LNHDA and SQIVND (reference sequence). Trimming removed 11 bases from V and 9 bases from J; junction bases left unmatched: 12. The CDR3 is 13 residues long. CDR3 residues: CAVSGSPLVTQYF. The CDR3 DNA reads as TGTGCCGTTAGCGGGAGTCCTCTCGTGACGCAGTATTTT.

The chain is built from TRBV7-8 and TRBJ2-1; 13 bases align to TRBD2. Germline V CDR1 and CDR2: SGHVS, FQNEAQ. This CDR3 is 17 amino acids long. J gave up 16 bases and V 1 base, and 16 bases lay outside the gene matches. The CDR3 spells CASSLVFGGLAGTSIFF. The CDR3 DNA follows: TGTGCCAGCAGCTTAGTGTTTGGGGGACTAGCGGGAACCTCCATCTTCTTC.

This clone has just a few counts. The chain is built from TRBV9 and TRBJ2-7; 9 nucleotides match TRBD2. V lost 0 bases to trimming and J lost 0 bases; unmatched junction nucleotides: 13. The CDR3 is made up of 19 amino acids. Germline CDR1 reads SGDLS; CDR2 reads YYNGEE. This CDR3 reads CASSVGVLASGRISYEQYF. In nucleotides, the CDR3 is TGTGCCAGCAGCGTAGGTGTTCTTGCAAGCGGGAGGATCTCCTACGAGCAGTACTTC.

The chain has TRBV19 and TRBJ2-4, with a weak D call TRBD1 (6 bases). Trimming took 7 bases from V and 7 from J, leaving 11 bases between them. CDR1 LNHDA and CDR2 SQIVND come from the germline V gene (reference sequence). The CDR3 is 12 residues long. The CDR3 here is CASTPGQNIQYF. The CDR3 coding sequence is TGTGCCAGTACCCCAGGACAGAACATTCAGTACTTC. Complete variable domain (other parts from reference TRBV19 and TRBJ2-4): DGGITQSPKYLFRKEGQNVTLSCEQNLNHDAMYWYRQDPGQGLRLIYYSQIVNDFQKGDIAEGYSVSREKKESFPLTVTSAQKNPTAFYLCASTPGQNIQYFGAGTRLSVL.

Regarding this clone: The same CDR3 also results from other DNA sequences found in this sample. The chain is built from TRBV7-2 and TRBJ2-5; D is possibly TRBD1 (6 bases). Germline V gene sequence: CDR1 SGHTA, CDR2 FQGNSA. The V and J ends lost 1 base and 5 bases respectively, with 11 bases between them. This CDR3 contains 14 residues. Written as DNA, the CDR3 is TGTGCCAGCAGCTTAGGGGGGCTGGGGGAGACCCAGTACTTC. Protein sequence: CASSLGGLGETQYF.

The J gene is TRBJ1-5, the V gene TRBV7-9; D gene uncertain. Germline assignment: CDR1 SEHNR and CDR2 FQNEAQ (reference sequence). The CDR3 is made up of 13 amino acids. Trimming pared 6 bases from V and 6 bases from J, leaving 12 bases between. The CDR3: CASRLHESQPQHF. The CDR3, as DNA: TGTGCCAGCAGGTTACATGAGTCTCAGCCCCAGCATTTT.

The chain joins TRBV5-1 to TRBJ2-7; 7 nucleotides align to TRBD2. The CDR3 runs to 13 residues. The germline gives CDR1 SGHRS, CDR2 YFSETQ. Trimming took 3 bases from V and 5 from J; bases not matched to a gene: 5. In nucleotides, the CDR3 is TGCGCCAGCAGCTCCGGACTAGTCAACGAGCAGTACTTC. This gives the protein CASSSGLVNEQYF.

V gene TRBV4-3 combines with J gene TRBJ1-2; perhaps TRBD1 as D (6 bases). Germline V gene sequence: CDR1 LGHNA, CDR2 YSLEER. The CDR3 is 16 amino acids. Trimming took off 1 base at V and 6 bases at J, with 18 bases between the two ends. CDR3 sequence: CASSQAGPLGGHGYTF. In DNA form, the CDR3 reads TGCGCCAGCAGCCAAGCGGGTCCCCTGGGGGGGCATGGCTACACCTTC.

This clone was seen only a few times. V is TRBV30 and J is TRBJ1-5, with D unresolved. Deletions cut 2 bases from V and 0 bases from J, with 8 bases between. This CDR3 has 14 residues. CDR1 GTSNPN and CDR2 SVGIG come from the germline V gene (reference sequence). CDR3: CAWSIRYSNQPQHF. The DNA of the CDR3 is TGTGCCTGGAGTATCCGCTATAGCAATCAGCCCCAGCATTTT.

This clone has just a few counts. This chain joins TRBV27 and TRBJ1-5, with TRBD1 matching over 8 bases. V shed 5 bases and J 4 bases; nucleotides not matched to a gene: 7. The germline CDR1 and CDR2 sequences are MNHEY and SMNVEV (reference sequence). This CDR3 has 15 amino acids. CDR3 nucleotide sequence: TGTGCCAGCAGTATACGACAGGGGTCAAATCAGCCCCAGCATTTT. It is translated as CASSIRQGSNQPQHF.

This clone was counted a few times. The sample carries other DNA sequences with the same CDR3. The chain employs TRBV18 and TRBJ2-7, with 9 bases that match TRBD1. This CDR3 contains 14 residues. After removal of 6 bases from V and 1 base from J, the junction contained 4 bases not matched to a gene. Germline V gives CDR1 KGHSH, CDR2 LQKENI. The chain's CDR3 is CASSPGQGSYEQYF. The CDR3 bases are TGTGCCAGCTCCCCGGGACAGGGATCCTACGAGCAGTACTTC.

In this sample, this clone turned up a few times. The rearrangement links TRBV9 to TRBJ1-2; the D gene is possibly TRBD1 (6 bases). Germline lookup yields CDR1 SGDLS and CDR2 YYNGEE. This CDR3 has 16 residues. Trimming removed 0 bases from V and 0 bases from J, with 12 bases in between. CDR3 nucleotide sequence: TGTGCCAGCAGCGTAGGATGGCGACAGGCTAACTATGGCTACACCTTC. This sequence encodes CASSVGWRQANYGYTF.

This chain connects TRBV7-3 to TRBJ2-5, with D tentatively TRBD1 (7 bases). This CDR3 is 14 amino acids long. V shed 2 bases and J shed 5 bases, with 12 bases lying between them. Germline V CDR1 and CDR2: SGHTA, FQGTGA. CDR3: CASSLVSGGETQYF. In nucleotides, the CDR3 is TGTGCCAGCAGCTTAGTATCAGGGGGGGAGACCCAGTACTTC.

The chain recombines TRBV6-6 with TRBJ1-4; D is undetermined. The CDR3 runs 14 residues. Germline loops: CDR1 MNHNY, CDR2 SVGAGI (reference sequence). The V end lost 5 bases, the J end lost 8 bases, and 15 bases lay between the germline ends. The CDR3 DNA is TGTGCCAGCAGTGCGTGGGAGACTCGCGAAAAACTGTTTTTT. Its protein is CASSAWETREKLFF.

In this sample, this clone turned up a few times. Other DNA variants within this sample encode the same CDR3. J is TRBJ1-1 and V is TRBV5-1, with D possibly being TRBD1 (6 bases). Germline V gene lookup returns CDR1 SGHRS and CDR2 YFSETQ. This CDR3 has 14 amino acids. V dropped 3 bases and J dropped 1 base, with 10 bases sitting between them. CDR3 sequence (DNA): TGCGCCAGCAGCTCACAAGGGGGGAACACTGAAGCTTTCTTT. Translation: CASSSQGGNTEAFF.

Remarks on this clone: Distinct nucleotide sequences in the sample also encode this CDR3. The V and J genes are TRBV7-6 and TRBJ2-5; D gene uncertain. Between the trimmed V and J ends, which lost 0 bases and 4 bases, there was a span of 3 bases. The CDR3 extends over 12 amino acids. CDR1 and CDR2 (germline): SGHVS, FNYEAQ. CDR3: CASSLARETQYF. The CDR3 bases are TGTGCCAGCAGCTTAGCTAGAGAGACCCAGTACTTC. The full variable domain, completed using reference TRBV7-6 and TRBJ2-5, is GAGVSQSPRYKVTKRGQDVALRCDPISGHVSLYWYRQALGQGPEFLTYFNYEAQQDKSGLPNDRFSAERPEGSISTLTIQRTEQRDSAMYRCASSLARETQYFGPGTRLLVL.

The chain joins TRBV30 to TRBJ2-4, with D perhaps matching TRBD2 (5 bases). Germline CDR1 is GTSNPN and CDR2 is SVGIG (reference sequence). This CDR3 has 14 amino acids. Trimming took 1 base from V and 3 from J, leaving 10 bases between them. CDR3 amino acids: CAWSGERNKNIQYF. The CDR3 DNA is TGTGCCTGGAGTGGTGAGCGGAACAAAAACATTCAGTACTTC.